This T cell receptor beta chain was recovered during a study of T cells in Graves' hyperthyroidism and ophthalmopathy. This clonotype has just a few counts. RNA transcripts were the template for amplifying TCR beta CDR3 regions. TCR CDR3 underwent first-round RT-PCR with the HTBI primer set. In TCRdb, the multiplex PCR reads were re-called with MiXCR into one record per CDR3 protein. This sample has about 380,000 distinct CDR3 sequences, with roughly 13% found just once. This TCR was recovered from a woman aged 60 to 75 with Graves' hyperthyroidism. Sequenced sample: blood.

CDR3 amino acids: CASSFAGADTQYF. The DNA of the CDR3 is TGTGCCAGCAGTTTCGCGGGAGCAGATACGCAGTATTTT. V and J are TRBV5-4 and TRBJ2-3; 7 nucleotides match TRBD2. The J segment lost 4 bases and the V segment lost 5 bases, leaving 4 bases of the junction unmatched. This CDR3 is 13 amino acids long. The germline CDR1 and CDR2 sequences are SGHNT and YYREEE (reference sequence).